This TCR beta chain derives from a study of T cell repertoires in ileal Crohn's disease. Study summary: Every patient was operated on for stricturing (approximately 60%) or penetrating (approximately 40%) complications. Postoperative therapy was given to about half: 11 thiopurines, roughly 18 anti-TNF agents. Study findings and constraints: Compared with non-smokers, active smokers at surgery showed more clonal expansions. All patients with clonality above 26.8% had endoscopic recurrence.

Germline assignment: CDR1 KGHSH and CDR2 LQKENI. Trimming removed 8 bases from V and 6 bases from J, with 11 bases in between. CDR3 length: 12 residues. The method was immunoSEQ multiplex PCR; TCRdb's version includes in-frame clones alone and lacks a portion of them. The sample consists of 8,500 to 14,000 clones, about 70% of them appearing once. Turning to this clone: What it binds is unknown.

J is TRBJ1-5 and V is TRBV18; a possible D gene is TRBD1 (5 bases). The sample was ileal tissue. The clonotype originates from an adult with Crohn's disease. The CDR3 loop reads CASAREGQPQHF. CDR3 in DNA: TGTGCCAGCGCCAGGGAGGGTCAGCCCCAGCATTTT.